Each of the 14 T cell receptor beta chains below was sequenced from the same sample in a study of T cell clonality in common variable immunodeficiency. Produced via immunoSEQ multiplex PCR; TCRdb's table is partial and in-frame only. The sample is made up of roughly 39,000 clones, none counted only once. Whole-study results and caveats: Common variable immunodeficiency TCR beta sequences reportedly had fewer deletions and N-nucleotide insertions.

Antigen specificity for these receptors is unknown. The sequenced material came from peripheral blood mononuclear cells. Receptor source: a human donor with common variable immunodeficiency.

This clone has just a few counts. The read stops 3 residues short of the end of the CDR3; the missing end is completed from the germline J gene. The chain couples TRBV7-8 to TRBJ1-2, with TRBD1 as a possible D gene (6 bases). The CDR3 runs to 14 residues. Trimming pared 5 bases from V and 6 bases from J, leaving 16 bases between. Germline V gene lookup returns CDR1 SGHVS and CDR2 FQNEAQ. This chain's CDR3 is CASSAARGAHGYTF. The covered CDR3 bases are TGTGCCAGCAGCGCAGCCAGGGGAGCCCATGGC.

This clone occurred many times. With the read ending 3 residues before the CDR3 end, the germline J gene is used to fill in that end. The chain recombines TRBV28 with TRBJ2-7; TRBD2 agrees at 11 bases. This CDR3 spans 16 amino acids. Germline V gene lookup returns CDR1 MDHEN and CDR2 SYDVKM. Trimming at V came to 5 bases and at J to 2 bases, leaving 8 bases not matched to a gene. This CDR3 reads CASSLGTSGTTYEQYF. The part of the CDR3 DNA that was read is TGTGCCAGCAGTCTCGGGACTAGCGGCACAACCTACGAG. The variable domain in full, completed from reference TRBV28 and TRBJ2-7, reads DVKVTQSSRYLVKRTGEKVFLECVQDMDHENMFWYRQDPGLGLRLIYFSYDVKMKEKGDIPEGYSVSREKKERFSLILESASTNQTSMYLCASSLGTSGTTYEQYFGPGTRLTVT.

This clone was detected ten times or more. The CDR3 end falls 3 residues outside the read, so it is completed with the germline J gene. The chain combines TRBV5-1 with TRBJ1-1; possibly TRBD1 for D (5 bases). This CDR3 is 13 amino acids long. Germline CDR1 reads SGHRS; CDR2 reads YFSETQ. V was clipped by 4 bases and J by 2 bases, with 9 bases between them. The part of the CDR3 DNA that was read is TGCGCCAGCAGCAGCGGGACTAACACTGAA. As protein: CASSSGTNTE. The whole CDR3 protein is CASSSGTNTEAFF.

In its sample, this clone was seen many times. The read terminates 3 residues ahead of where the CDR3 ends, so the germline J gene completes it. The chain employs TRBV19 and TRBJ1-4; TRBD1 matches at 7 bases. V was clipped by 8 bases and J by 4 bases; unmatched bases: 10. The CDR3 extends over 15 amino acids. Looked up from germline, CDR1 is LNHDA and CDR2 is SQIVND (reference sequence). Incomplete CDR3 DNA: TGTGCCAGTGTCGAGGGAGGGGGCAATAATGAAAAA. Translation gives CASVEGGGNNEK. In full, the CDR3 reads CASVEGGGNNEKLFF.

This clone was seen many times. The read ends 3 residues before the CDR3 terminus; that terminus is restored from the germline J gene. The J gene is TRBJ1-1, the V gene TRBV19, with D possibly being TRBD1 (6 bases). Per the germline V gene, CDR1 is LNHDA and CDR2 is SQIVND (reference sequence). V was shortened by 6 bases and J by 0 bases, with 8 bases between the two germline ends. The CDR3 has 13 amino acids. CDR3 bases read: TGTGCCAGTAGCCAGGGGATGAACACTGAA. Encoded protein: CASSQGMNTE. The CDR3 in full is CASSQGMNTEAFF.

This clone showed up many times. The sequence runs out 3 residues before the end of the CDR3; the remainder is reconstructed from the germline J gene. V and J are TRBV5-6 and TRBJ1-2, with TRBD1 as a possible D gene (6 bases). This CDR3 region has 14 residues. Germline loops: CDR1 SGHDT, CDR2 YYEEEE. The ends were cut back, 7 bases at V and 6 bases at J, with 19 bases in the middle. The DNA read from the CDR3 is TGTGCCAGCGTTCGAGCAGGGGAAGGGAATGGC. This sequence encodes CASVRAGEGNG. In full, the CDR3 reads CASVRAGEGNGYTF.

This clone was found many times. The CDR3 loop reads CSARDLNGQKNTEAFF. CDR3 DNA, as far as it was read: TGCAGTGCTAGAGATCTCAACGGACAAAAGAACACTGAA. This rearrangement joins TRBV20-1 to TRBJ1-1, with TRBD1 as a possible D gene (5 bases). The read gets to within 3 residues of the CDR3 end, and the germline J gene fills in the rest. V was shortened by 0 bases and J by 1 base, with 15 bases between the two germline ends. The CDR3 extends over 16 amino acids. Germline V CDR1 and CDR2: DFQATT, SNEGSKA (reference sequence).

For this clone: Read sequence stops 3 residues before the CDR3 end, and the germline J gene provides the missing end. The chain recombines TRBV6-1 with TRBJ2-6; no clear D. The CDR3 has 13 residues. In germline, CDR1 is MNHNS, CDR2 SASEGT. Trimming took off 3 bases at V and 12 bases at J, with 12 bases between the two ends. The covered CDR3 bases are TGTGCCAGCAGTGACAGGAGAGCTGGCGTC. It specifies CASSDRRAGV. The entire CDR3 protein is CASSDRRAGVLTF.

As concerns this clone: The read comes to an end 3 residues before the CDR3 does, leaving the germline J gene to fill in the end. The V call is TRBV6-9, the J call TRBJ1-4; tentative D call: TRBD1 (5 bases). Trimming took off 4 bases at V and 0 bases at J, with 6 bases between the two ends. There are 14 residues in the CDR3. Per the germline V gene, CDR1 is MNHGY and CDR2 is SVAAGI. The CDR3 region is CASSWGATNEKLFF. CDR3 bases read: TGTGCCAGCAGTTGGGGGGCAACTAATGAAAAA.

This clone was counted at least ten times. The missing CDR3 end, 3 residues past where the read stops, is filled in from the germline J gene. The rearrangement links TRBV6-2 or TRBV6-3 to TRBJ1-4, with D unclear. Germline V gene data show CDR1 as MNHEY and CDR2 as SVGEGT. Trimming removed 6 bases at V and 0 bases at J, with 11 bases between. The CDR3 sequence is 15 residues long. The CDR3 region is CASRAGTSTNEKLFF. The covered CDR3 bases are TGTGCCAGCAGGGCGGGCACCTCAACTAATGAAAAA.

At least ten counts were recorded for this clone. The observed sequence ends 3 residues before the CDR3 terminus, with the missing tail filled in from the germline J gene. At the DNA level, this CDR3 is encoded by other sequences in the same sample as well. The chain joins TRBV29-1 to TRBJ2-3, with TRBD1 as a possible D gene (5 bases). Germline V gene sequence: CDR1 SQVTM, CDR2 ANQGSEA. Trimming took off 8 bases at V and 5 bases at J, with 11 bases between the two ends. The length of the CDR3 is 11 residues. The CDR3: CSLQRGDTQYF. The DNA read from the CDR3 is TGCAGCCTTCAAAGGGGAGATACG.

The CDR3 loop reads CASSLGGGNYQPQHF. CDR3 DNA, as far as it was read: TGTGCCAGCAGCTTAGGTGGGGGCAATTATCAGCCC. V usage is TRBV7-9 and J usage is TRBJ1-5; D possibly corresponds to TRBD1 (6 bases). The observed sequence ends 3 residues before the CDR3 terminus, with the missing tail filled in from the germline J gene. Germline CDR1 and CDR2: SEHNR and FQNEAQ (reference sequence). Trimming took 1 base from V and 5 from J, leaving 12 bases between them. This CDR3 comprises 15 residues.

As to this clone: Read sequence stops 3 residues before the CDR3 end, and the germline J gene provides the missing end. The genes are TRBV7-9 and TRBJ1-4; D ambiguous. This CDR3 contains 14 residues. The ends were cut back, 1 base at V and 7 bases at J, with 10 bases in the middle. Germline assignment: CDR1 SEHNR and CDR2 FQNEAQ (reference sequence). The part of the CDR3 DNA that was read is TGTGCCAGCAGCTTAGTTTCCCGGGGTGAAAAA. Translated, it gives CASSLVSRGEK. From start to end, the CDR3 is CASSLVSRGEKLFF.

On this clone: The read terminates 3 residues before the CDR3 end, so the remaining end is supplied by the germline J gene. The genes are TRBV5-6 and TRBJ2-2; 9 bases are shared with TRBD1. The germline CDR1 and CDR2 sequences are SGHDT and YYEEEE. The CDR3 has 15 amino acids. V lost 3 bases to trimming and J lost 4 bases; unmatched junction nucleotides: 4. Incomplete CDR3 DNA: TGTGCCAGCAGCTCCGGGACAGGGTCCACCGGGGAG. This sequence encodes CASSSGTGSTGE. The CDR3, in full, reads CASSSGTGSTGELFF.